These 16 T cell receptor beta chains came from one sample sequenced in a study of T cells in Graves' hyperthyroidism and ophthalmopathy. TCR beta CDR3 regions were amplified from RNA transcripts. First-round RT-PCR targeting the TCR CDR3 was performed with the HTBI primer set. TCRdb fed the multiplex PCR reads into MiXCR, producing one record per CDR3 protein. Of around 690,000 distinct CDR3 sequences listed, 17% are singletons. Specimen: blood. These receptor sequences come from a man aged 45-65 years with Graves' hyperthyroidism.

The rearrangement joins TRBV28 to TRBJ2-3; 7 bases are a match to TRBD1. Germline lookup yields CDR1 MDHEN and CDR2 SYDVKM. Trimming took 6 bases from V and 4 from J; bases not matched to a gene: 7. This CDR3 is 14 amino acids long. The CDR3 spells CASRRGTESDTQYF. As DNA, the CDR3 is TGTGCCAGCAGGCGAGGGACAGAATCAGATACGCAGTATTTT.

The table lists this clonotype with a few counts. The chain has TRBV3-1 and TRBJ2-1, with 9 bases matching TRBD2. The CDR3 is 16 amino acids. After removal of 1 base from V and 3 bases from J, the junction contained 4 bases not matched to a gene. Germline CDR1 and CDR2: LGHDT and YNNKEL (reference sequence). The CDR3 coding sequence is TGTGCCAGCAGCCAAGTGTCTAGCGGGATCTACAATGAGCAGTTCTTC. Residues: CASSQVSSGIYNEQFF.

This clonotype was counted ten times or more. V gene TRBV11-2 combines with J gene TRBJ2-7; no reliable D call. This CDR3 comprises 14 residues. V lost 1 base and J 0 bases, leaving 7 bases between the germline ends. Per germline, CDR1 SGHAT and CDR2 FQNNGV. DNA for the CDR3: TGTGCCAGCAGCTTAGGGCGGTACTCCTACGAGCAGTACTTC. It encodes CASSLGRYSYEQYF.

This chain uses TRBV4-2 with TRBJ1-2; D gene unclear. The CDR3 loop spans 15 amino acids. Trimming took 0 bases from V and 1 from J, leaving 9 bases between them. Germline V gene sequence: CDR1 LGHNA, CDR2 YNFKEQ. The CDR3 here is CASSQDEEINYGYTF. The CDR3 bases are TGTGCCAGCAGCCAAGATGAGGAAATTAACTATGGCTACACCTTC.

This clonotype showed up just a few times. This chain uses TRBV2 with TRBJ2-3; D is unresolved. In germline, CDR1 is SNHLY, CDR2 FYNNEI. The CDR3 covers 13 residues. Trimming stripped 7 bases from V and 5 bases from J, with 13 bases between. The CDR3 nucleotides are TGTGCCAGCAACCCGAGGTCGGGAGATACGCAGTATTTT. Amino acid sequence: CASNPRSGDTQYF.

The V gene is TRBV29-1, the J gene TRBJ2-5, with TRBD1 matching over 7 bases. The CDR3 spans 15 residues. In germline, CDR1 is SQVTM, CDR2 ANQGSEA. V was pared by 7 bases and J by 3 bases, with 14 bases of the junction left unmatched. CDR3 in DNA: TGCAGCGCCAAGGGGGCCGAGCTCTGGGAAGAGACCCAGTACTTC. Amino acids: CSAKGAELWEETQYF.

This clonotype was seen ten or more times. This rearrangement joins TRBV12-3 or TRBV12-4 to TRBJ2-7; 9 bases are shared with TRBD1. The V gene end was trimmed by 2 bases and the J gene end by 0 bases; junction bases not matched to a gene: 5. The CDR3 spans 16 residues. The CDR3 sequence is CASSLTTGGLSYEQYF. The DNA of the CDR3 is TGTGCCAGCAGTTTAACGACAGGGGGTCTCTCCTACGAGCAGTACTTC.

This chain joins TRBV2 and TRBJ2-7, with D unresolved. This CDR3 spans 13 amino acids. Germline CDR1 and CDR2: SNHLY and FYNNEI. V was cut by 4 bases and J by 3 bases, with 10 bases left in between. The CDR3 nucleotides are TGTGCCAGCAGTGTGGGGATGGGCTACGAGCAGTACTTC. Encoded protein: CASSVGMGYEQYF. Drawing the rest from reference TRBV2 and TRBJ2-7, the complete variable domain is EPEVTQTPSHQVTQMGQEVILRCVPISNHLYFYWYRQILGQKVEFLVSFYNNEISEKSEIFDDQFSVERPDGSNFTLKIRSTKLEDSAMYFCASSVGMGYEQYFGPGTRLTVT.

The chain has TRBV18 and TRBJ2-1; D gene unclear. TRBJ2-7 explains the end of the DNA better; the J call may be wrong. Germline CDR1 and CDR2: KGHSH and LQKENI. The CDR3 contains 14 residues. CDR3 residues: CASSPSSSYNEQYF. The CDR3 coding sequence is TGTGCCAGCTCGCCTAGTAGCTCCTACAATGAGCAGTACTTC.

To note about this clonotype: One junction end does not reproduce the germline sequence, and a read error may be involved. V and J are TRBV28 and TRBJ1-5; 7 nucleotides line up with TRBD1. The V gene's germline CDR1 is MDHEN and CDR2 SYDVKM. The CDR3 totals 15 residues. The CDR3 region is CASSLDTGVNQPRHF. As DNA, the CDR3 is TGTGCCAGCAGTTTAGATACAGGGGTCAATCAGCCCCGGCATTTT.

There are a few counts of this clonotype. CDR3 sequence reads: CASSRRDSPFTSGNTGEQFF. The CDR3 nucleotides are TGCGCCAGCAGCCGCCGGGACAGCCCGTTTACTAGCGGAAATACGGGTGAGCAGTTCTTC. The V call is TRBV5-1, the J call TRBJ2-1; D possibly corresponds to TRBD2 (8 bases). Looked up from germline, CDR1 is SGHRS and CDR2 is YFSETQ. V was clipped by 4 bases and J by 9 bases, with 35 bases between them. The CDR3 sequence is 20 residues long.

Only a few counts were recorded for this clonotype. CDR3 bases: TGCAGCGCAATCAGACAGGGCTATGGCTACACCTTC. This sequence encodes CSAIRQGYGYTF. The rearrangement links TRBV20-1 to TRBJ1-2; TRBD1 aligns across 7 bases. The CDR3 spans 12 residues. Germline loops: CDR1 DFQATT, CDR2 SNEGSKA (reference sequence).

This clonotype occurred many times. The rearrangement links TRBV7-2 to TRBJ2-3, with D unclear. CDR1 and CDR2 (germline): SGHTA, FQGNSA. CDR3 size: 11 residues. V shed 3 bases and J shed 7 bases, with 5 bases lying between them. CDR3 residues: CASSFLNTQYF. CDR3 nucleotides: TGTGCCAGCAGCTTTCTTAATACGCAGTATTTT.

This clonotype was picked up one time. The V call is TRBV5-1, the J call TRBJ2-1, with 9 bases fitting TRBD2. Germline CDR1 and CDR2: SGHRS and YFSETQ. The CDR3 length is 14 residues. V shed 5 bases, J shed 8 bases, and the junction held 8 bases outside the gene matches. Here the CDR3 reads CASSAGGPVDEQFF. CDR3 bases: TGCGCCAGCAGTGCGGGAGGGCCGGTCGATGAGCAGTTCTTC.

This clonotype was seen repeatedly, ten times or more. The gene calls are TRBV12-3 or TRBV12-4 and TRBJ1-1; D may be TRBD1 (5 bases). There are 13 residues in the CDR3. The V and J ends lost 6 bases and 2 bases respectively, with 10 bases between them. The CDR3 region is CASSETVNTEAFF. The CDR3, as DNA: TGTGCCAGCAGCGAGACAGTAAACACTGAAGCTTTCTTT.

The rearrangement joins TRBV28 to TRBJ1-2, with a possible D match to TRBD1 (6 bases). The CDR3 runs to 13 residues. The V gene's germline CDR1 is MDHEN and CDR2 SYDVKM. V gave up 3 bases and J gave up 4 bases, with 9 bases separating them. This CDR3 is CASSLTGLYGYTF. The CDR3 nucleotides read TGTGCCAGCAGTTTGACAGGTCTCTATGGCTACACCTTC.